This T cell receptor (beta chain) was identified during a study of OX40 agonist ivuxolimab in advanced cancers. Study-wide background: Treatment received earlier with anti-PD-1, anti-PD-L1 or anti-CTLA-4 agents was allowed, and around 36% had some. Study-wide results and limits: By week 6 at 0.1 to 3.0 mg/kg, blood CD4+ and CD8+ T cells had expanded clonally.

A word on this clone: Antigen specificity is unknown.

TCRdb keeps only in-frame clones here, not all; method: immunoSEQ multiplex PCR. The data hold roughly 50,000 clones, with nearly 80% observed a single time. This CDR3 comprises 12 residues. CDR1 and CDR2 (germline): MNHNY, SVGAGI (reference sequence). V was clipped by 6 bases and J by 6 bases, with 11 bases between them. Sequences were derived from CD4+ or CD8+ T cells sorted from blood, sampled in a trial of the OX40 agonist ivuxolimab. V and J are TRBV6-6 and TRBJ1-2; D is undetermined. The receptor's source is an adult with an advanced solid tumor such as melanoma, head and neck, liver or kidney cancer. In DNA, the CDR3 is TGTGCCAGCAGACCCGACGGGGATGGCTACACCTTC. Its protein product is CASRPDGDGYTF.